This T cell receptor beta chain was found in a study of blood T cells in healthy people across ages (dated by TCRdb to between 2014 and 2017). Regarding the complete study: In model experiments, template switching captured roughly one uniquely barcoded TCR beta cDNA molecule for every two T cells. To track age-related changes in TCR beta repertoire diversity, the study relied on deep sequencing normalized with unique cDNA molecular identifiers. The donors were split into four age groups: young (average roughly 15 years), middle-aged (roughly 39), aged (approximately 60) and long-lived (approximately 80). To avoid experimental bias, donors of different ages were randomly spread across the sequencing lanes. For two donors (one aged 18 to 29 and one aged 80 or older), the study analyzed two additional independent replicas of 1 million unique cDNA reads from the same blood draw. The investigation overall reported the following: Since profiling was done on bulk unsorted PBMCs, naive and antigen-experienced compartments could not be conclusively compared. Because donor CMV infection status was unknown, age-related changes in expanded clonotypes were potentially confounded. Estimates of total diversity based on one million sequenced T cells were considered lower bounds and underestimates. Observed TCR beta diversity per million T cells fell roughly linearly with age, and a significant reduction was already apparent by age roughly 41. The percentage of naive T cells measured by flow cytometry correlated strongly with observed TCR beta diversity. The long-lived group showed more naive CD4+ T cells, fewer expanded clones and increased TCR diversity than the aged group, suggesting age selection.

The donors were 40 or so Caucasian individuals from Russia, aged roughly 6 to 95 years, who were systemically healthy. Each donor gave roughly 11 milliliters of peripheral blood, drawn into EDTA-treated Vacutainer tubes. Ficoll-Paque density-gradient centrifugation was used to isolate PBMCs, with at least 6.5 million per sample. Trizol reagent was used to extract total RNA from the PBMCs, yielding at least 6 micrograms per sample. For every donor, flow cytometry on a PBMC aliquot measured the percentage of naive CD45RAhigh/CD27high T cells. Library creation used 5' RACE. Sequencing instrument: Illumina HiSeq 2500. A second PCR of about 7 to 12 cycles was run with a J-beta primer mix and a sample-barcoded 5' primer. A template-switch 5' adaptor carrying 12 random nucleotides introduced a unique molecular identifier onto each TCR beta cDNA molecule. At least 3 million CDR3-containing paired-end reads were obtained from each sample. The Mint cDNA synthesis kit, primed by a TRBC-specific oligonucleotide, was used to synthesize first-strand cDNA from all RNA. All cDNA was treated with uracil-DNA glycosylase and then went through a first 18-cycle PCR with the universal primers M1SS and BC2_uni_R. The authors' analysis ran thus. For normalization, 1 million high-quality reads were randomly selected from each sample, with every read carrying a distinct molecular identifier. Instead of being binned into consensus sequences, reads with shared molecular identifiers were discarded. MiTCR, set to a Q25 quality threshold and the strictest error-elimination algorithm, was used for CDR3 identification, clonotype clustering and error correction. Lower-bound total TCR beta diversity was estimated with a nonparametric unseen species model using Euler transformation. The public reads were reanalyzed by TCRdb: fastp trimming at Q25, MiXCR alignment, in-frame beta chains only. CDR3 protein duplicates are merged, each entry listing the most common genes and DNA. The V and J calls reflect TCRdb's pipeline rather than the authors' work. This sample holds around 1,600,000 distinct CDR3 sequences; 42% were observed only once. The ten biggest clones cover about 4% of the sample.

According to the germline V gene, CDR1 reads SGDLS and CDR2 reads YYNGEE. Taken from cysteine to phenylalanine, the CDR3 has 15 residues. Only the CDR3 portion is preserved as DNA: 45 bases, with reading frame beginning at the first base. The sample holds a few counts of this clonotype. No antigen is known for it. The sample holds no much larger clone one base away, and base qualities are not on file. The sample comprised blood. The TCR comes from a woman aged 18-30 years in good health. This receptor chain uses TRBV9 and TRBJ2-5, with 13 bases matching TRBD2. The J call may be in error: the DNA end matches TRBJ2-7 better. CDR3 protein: CASSYRTSGRHEQYF. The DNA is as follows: TGTGCCAGCAGCTACCGGACTAGCGGGAGACACGAGCAGTACTTC.